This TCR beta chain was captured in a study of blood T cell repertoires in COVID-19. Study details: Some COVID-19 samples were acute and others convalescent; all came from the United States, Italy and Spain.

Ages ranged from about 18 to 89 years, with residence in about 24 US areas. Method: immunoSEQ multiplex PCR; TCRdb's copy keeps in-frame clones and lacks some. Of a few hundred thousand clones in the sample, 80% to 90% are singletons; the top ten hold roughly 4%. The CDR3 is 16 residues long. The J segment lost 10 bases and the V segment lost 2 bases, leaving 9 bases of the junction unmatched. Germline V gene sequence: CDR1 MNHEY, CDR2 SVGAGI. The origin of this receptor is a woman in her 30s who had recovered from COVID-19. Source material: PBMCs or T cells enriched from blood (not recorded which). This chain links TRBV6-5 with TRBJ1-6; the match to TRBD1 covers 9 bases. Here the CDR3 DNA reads TGTGCCAGCAGTTACCTGGGACAGGGAAAAAGATCACCCCTCCACTTT. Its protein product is CASSYLGQGKRSPLHF.